This is a list of T cell receptor beta chains from one sample in a study of blood T cell repertoires in COVID-19. Assay used: immunoSEQ multiplex PCR; TCRdb lists only in-frame clones, some missing. Of 380,000 or so clones in the sample, approximately 77% were seen once. The sample comprised peripheral blood. The receptor source for this set is a human donor with acute or convalescent COVID-19. The donor label of this sample is uncertain. Each CDR3 is given with its conserved first and last residue. Each record gives: J gene, D gene, clone size, V gene, CDR3 length, CDR3 protein, CDR3 DNA. D genes are given only for firm matches. Clone size is shown for a subset of rows, as once, few, many or a class of expanded clone.

J: TRBJ2-5
D: -
size: once
V: TRBV6-5
length: 16
CDR3: CASSYSGRNRQETQYF
DNA: TGTGCCAGCAGTTACTCGGGGCGGAACCGCCAAGAGACCCAGTACTTC

J: TRBJ2-2
D: -
size: -
V: TRBV19
length: 17
CDR3: CASSIPRDAGSAGELFF
DNA: TGTGCCAGTAGTATCCCCCGGGATGCGGGATCGGCCGGGGAGCTGTTTTTT

J: TRBJ2-1
D: -
size: -
V: TRBV7-9
length: 14
CDR3: CASSPPGSYNEQFF
DNA: TGTGCCAGCAGCCCGCCCGGCTCCTACAATGAGCAGTTCTTC

J: TRBJ2-4
D: -
size: few
V: TRBV2
length: 14
CDR3: CASSLRWIQDIQYF
DNA: TGTGCCAGCAGTCTACGGTGGATCCAGGACATTCAGTACTTC

J: TRBJ2-2
D: TRBD2
size: once
V: TRBV27
length: 16
CDR3: CASSPLAGGTTGELFF
DNA: TGTGCCAGCAGTCCGCTAGCGGGAGGGACCACGGGGGAGCTGTTTTTT

J: TRBJ2-7
D: -
size: -
V: TRBV2
length: 13
CDR3: CASKTTAGYEQYF
DNA: TGTGCCAGCAAGACGACAGCCGGGTACGAGCAGTACTTC

J: TRBJ1-1
D: -
size: -
V: TRBV6-1
length: 15
CDR3: CASSEGGLRTGEAFF
DNA: TGTGCCAGCAGTGAAGGGGGATTGAGGACGGGAGAAGCTTTCTTT

J: TRBJ1-1
D: -
size: few
V: TRBV20-1
length: 11
CDR3: CSARQNTEAFF
DNA: TGCAGTGCTAGACAGAACACTGAAGCTTTCTTT

J: TRBJ1-3
D: -
size: -
V: TRBV15
length: 20
CDR3: CATSRDRARGSLSSGNTIYF
DNA: TGTGCCACCAGCAGAGATCGCGCGAGGGGGTCTTTAAGCTCTGGAAACACCATATATTTT

J: TRBJ2-3
D: TRBD2
size: -
V: TRBV14
length: 16
CDR3: CASSQVAGAFTDTQYF
DNA: TGTGCCAGCAGCCAAGTAGCGGGGGCCTTCACAGATACGCAGTATTTT

J: TRBJ1-2
D: -
size: -
V: TRBV9
length: 13
CDR3: CASSLEGGSGYTF
DNA: TGTGCCAGCAGCCTAGAGGGGGGGAGCGGCTACACCTTC

J: TRBJ2-1
D: -
size: once
V: TRBV19
length: 16
CDR3: CASSIEMNSLHNEQFF
DNA: TGTGCCAGTAGTATAGAAATGAACAGTTTACACAATGAGCAGTTCTTC

J: TRBJ2-1
D: TRBD2
size: -
V: TRBV2
length: 15
CDR3: CASSVAGAGYNEQFF
DNA: TGTGCCAGCTCTGTGGCGGGAGCGGGGTACAATGAGCAGTTCTTC

J: TRBJ2-7
D: TRBD1
size: -
V: TRBV7-2
length: 14
CDR3: CASSNRDRAYEQYF
DNA: TGTGCCAGCAGCAACCGGGACAGGGCCTACGAGCAGTACTTC

J: TRBJ2-7
D: TRBD2
size: -
V: TRBV4-1
length: 18
CDR3: CASSQDLNLAGDFYEQYF
DNA: TGCGCCAGCAGCCAAGATTTGAACTTAGCGGGGGATTTCTACGAGCAGTACTTC

J: TRBJ1-6
D: TRBD1
size: -
V: TRBV5-5
length: 17
CDR3: CASSPRQGGWNNSPLHF
DNA: TGTGCCAGCAGCCCTCGACAGGGAGGATGGAATAATTCACCCCTCCACTTT

J: TRBJ2-3
D: TRBD2
size: few
V: TRBV4-1
length: 18
CDR3: CASSPNPLLAGGTDTQYF
DNA: TGCGCCAGCAGCCCCAATCCTTTACTAGCGGGGGGGACAGATACGCAGTATTTT

J: TRBJ2-2
D: -
size: -
V: TRBV30
length: 10
CDR3: CAGLVGELFF
DNA: TGTGCCGGACTCGTCGGGGAGCTGTTTTTT

J: TRBJ2-7
D: -
size: -
V: TRBV5-1
length: 15
CDR3: CASSLQAPSSYEQYF
DNA: TGCGCCAGCAGCTTGCAGGCGCCCAGCTCCTACGAGCAGTACTTC

J: TRBJ2-4
D: TRBD2
size: few
V: TRBV5-6
length: 16
CDR3: CASSLVAGGTKNIQYF
DNA: TGTGCCAGCAGCTTGGTTGCGGGGGGTACCAAAAACATTCAGTACTTC

J: TRBJ1-2
D: -
size: -
V: TRBV3-1/TRBV3-2
length: 12
CDR3: CASALGARGYTF
DNA: TGTGCCAGCGCGTTGGGGGCTCGAGGCTACACCTTC

J: TRBJ1-6
D: -
size: few
V: TRBV30
length: 14
CDR3: CAWSQEAYNSPLHF
DNA: TGTGCCTGGAGCCAGGAGGCCTATAATTCACCCCTCCACTTT

J: TRBJ2-5
D: TRBD2
size: -
V: TRBV7-7
length: 15
CDR3: CASRAGTSGQETQYF
DNA: TGTGCCAGCAGAGCCGGGACTAGCGGGCAAGAGACCCAGTACTTC

J: TRBJ1-3
D: TRBD1
size: -
V: TRBV7-9
length: 14
CDR3: CASSSTGGKNTIYF
DNA: TGTGCCAGCAGCTCGACAGGGGGCAAGAACACCATATATTTT

J: TRBJ1-1
D: -
size: -
V: TRBV5-5
length: 15
CDR3: CASSPRLAVNTEAFF
DNA: TGTGCCAGCAGCCCCCGTTTGGCGGTCAACACTGAAGCTTTCTTT

J: TRBJ1-1
D: -
size: -
V: TRBV19
length: 13
CDR3: CASRGPGSRSAFF
DNA: TGTGCCAGTAGAGGGCCCGGGAGCCGATCCGCTTTCTTT

J: TRBJ1-2
D: TRBD1
size: once
V: TRBV27
length: 13
CDR3: CASQRTGDYGYTF
DNA: TGTGCCAGCCAACGGACAGGGGACTATGGCTACACCTTC

J: TRBJ2-1
D: TRBD2
size: -
V: TRBV3-1/TRBV3-2
length: 14
CDR3: CASSETSGNNEQFF
DNA: TGTGCCAGCAGTGAGACTAGCGGGAACAATGAGCAGTTCTTC

J: TRBJ2-1
D: TRBD2
size: -
V: TRBV5-5
length: 17
CDR3: CASSPAIGREIYNEQFF
DNA: TGTGCCAGCAGCCCCGCCATTGGGCGGGAGATATACAATGAGCAGTTCTTC

J: TRBJ1-2
D: TRBD1
size: -
V: TRBV6-1
length: 15
CDR3: CASSETGAPTWSYTF
DNA: TGTGCCAGCAGTGAAACAGGGGCCCCCACCTGGAGCTACACCTTC

J: TRBJ2-7
D: -
size: -
V: TRBV29-1
length: 14
CDR3: CSVLRQGPTYEQYF
DNA: TGCAGCGTCCTTAGGCAGGGGCCTACCTACGAGCAGTACTTC

J: TRBJ1-1
D: TRBD1
size: -
V: TRBV19
length: 12
CDR3: CATGTGNTEAFF
DNA: TGTGCCACCGGGACAGGGAACACTGAAGCTTTCTTT

J: TRBJ1-2
D: -
size: -
V: TRBV18
length: 14
CDR3: CASSPIKLDYGYTF
DNA: TGTGCCAGCTCACCGATCAAACTAGACTATGGCTACACCTTC

J: TRBJ2-5
D: TRBD2
size: -
V: TRBV28
length: 15
CDR3: CASSQLAGGRETQYF
DNA: TGTGCCAGCAGTCAACTAGCGGGGGGCCGAGAGACCCAGTACTTC

J: TRBJ2-6
D: TRBD1
size: -
V: TRBV5-1
length: 17
CDR3: CASSSTAGGAGANVLTF
DNA: TGCGCCAGCAGCTCCACTGCAGGGGGCGCTGGGGCCAACGTCCTGACTTTC

J: TRBJ2-7
D: TRBD2
size: -
V: TRBV28
length: 15
CDR3: CASSLGTSGTYEQYF
DNA: TGTGCCAGCAGTTTGGGGACTAGCGGAACTTACGAGCAGTACTTC

J: TRBJ2-1
D: TRBD2
size: -
V: TRBV5-1
length: 17
CDR3: CASSLPQLAGGSNEQFF
DNA: TGCGCCAGCAGCTTACCCCAACTAGCGGGGGGCTCCAATGAGCAGTTCTTC

J: TRBJ2-4
D: -
size: -
V: TRBV10-1
length: 17
CDR3: CASSESGGAVAKNIQYF
DNA: TGCGCCAGCAGTGAGAGTGGTGGGGCCGTAGCCAAAAACATTCAGTACTTC

J: TRBJ2-7
D: -
size: -
V: TRBV4-1
length: 12
CDR3: CASSPDQAEQYF
DNA: TGCGCCAGCAGCCCTGACCAGGCCGAGCAGTACTTC

J: TRBJ2-3
D: TRBD2
size: once
V: TRBV19
length: 14
CDR3: CASMSSGSLDTQYF
DNA: TGTGCCAGTATGTCTAGCGGGAGTCTAGATACGCAGTATTTT

J: TRBJ2-3
D: TRBD1
size: -
V: TRBV3-1/TRBV3-2
length: 14
CDR3: CASSLQGAGDTQYF
DNA: TGTGCCAGCAGCCTACAGGGGGCAGGAGATACGCAGTATTTT

J: TRBJ2-7
D: TRBD2
size: once
V: TRBV5-1
length: 15
CDR3: CASSHSGAVSYEQYF
DNA: TGCGCCAGCAGTCATAGCGGGGCCGTATCCTACGAGCAGTACTTC

J: TRBJ1-2
D: -
size: -
V: TRBV7-9
length: 15
CDR3: CASSLWQGLNYGYTF
DNA: TGTGCCAGCAGCCTCTGGCAGGGGCTTAACTATGGCTACACCTTC

J: TRBJ1-4
D: TRBD1
size: -
V: TRBV19
length: 13
CDR3: CASIRRGTEKLFF
DNA: TGTGCCAGTATTCGCAGGGGGACTGAAAAACTGTTTTTT

J: TRBJ1-3
D: TRBD1
size: -
V: TRBV5-8
length: 16
CDR3: CASKSTGAKSGNTIYF
DNA: TGTGCCAGCAAAAGTACAGGGGCCAAGTCTGGAAACACCATATATTTT